This T cell receptor (beta chain) was recorded in a study of blood T cell repertoires in COVID-19. Germline CDR1 and CDR2: KGHSH and LQKENI. The ends were cut back, 2 bases at V and 5 bases at J, with 13 bases in the middle. This CDR3 is 16 amino acids long. Here immunoSEQ multiplex PCR was the method, and the copy in TCRdb shows in-frame clones only, minus some. Altogether 30,000 to 40,000 clones are present, roughly 80% being singletons, with the ten largest covering roughly 3.5%. The receptor was derived from a man aged 45 to 65 with acute or convalescent COVID-19. The chain combines TRBV18 with TRBJ1-6, with D perhaps TRBD1 (6 bases). The sample was peripheral blood. The CDR3 DNA is TGTGCCAGCTCACCAGAGGACCGGACAGATAATTCACCCCTCCACTTT. Protein: CASSPEDRTDNSPLHF.